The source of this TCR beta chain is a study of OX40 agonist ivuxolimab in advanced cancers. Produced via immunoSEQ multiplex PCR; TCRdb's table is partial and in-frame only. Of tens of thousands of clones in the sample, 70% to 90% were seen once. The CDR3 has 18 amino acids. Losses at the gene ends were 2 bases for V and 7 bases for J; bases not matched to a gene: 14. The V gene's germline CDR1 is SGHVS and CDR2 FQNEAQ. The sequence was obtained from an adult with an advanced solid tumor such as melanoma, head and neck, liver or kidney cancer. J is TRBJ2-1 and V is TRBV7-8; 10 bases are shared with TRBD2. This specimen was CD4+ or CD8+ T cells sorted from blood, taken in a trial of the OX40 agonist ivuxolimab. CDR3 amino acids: CASSLYRAGGKGSNEQFF. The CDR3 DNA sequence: TGTGCCAGCAGCTTATATAGAGCGGGGGGGAAAGGATCAAATGAGCAGTTCTTC.